This T cell receptor beta chain emerged from a study of cytomegalovirus exposure and HLA in healthy donors. Study-wide results and limits: When analyzed later, the rates of TCR association showed variation by HLA locus, with DRB1 the most and HLA-C the fewest.

The study ran its PCR with 60 Vbeta and 13 Jbeta primers. The protocol was immunoSEQ multiplex PCR, while the TCRdb copy is restricted to in-frame clones and leaves out a portion. The table lists fewer than 85,000 clones. The CDR3 covers 13 residues. The V and J ends lost 7 bases and 4 bases, in that order; junction bases with no gene match: 9. From germline, CDR1 is SQVTM and CDR2 ANQGSEA. On this clone itself: The antigen is undetermined.

This chain links TRBV29-1 with TRBJ1-2, with TRBD1 identical over 7 bases. The receptor was derived from a woman in her forties in good health and CMV-seropositive. What was sequenced was PBMCs. The CDR3 DNA follows: TGCAGCGCCAAAGGACAGGAGCTCTATGGCTACACCTTC. This sequence encodes CSAKGQELYGYTF.